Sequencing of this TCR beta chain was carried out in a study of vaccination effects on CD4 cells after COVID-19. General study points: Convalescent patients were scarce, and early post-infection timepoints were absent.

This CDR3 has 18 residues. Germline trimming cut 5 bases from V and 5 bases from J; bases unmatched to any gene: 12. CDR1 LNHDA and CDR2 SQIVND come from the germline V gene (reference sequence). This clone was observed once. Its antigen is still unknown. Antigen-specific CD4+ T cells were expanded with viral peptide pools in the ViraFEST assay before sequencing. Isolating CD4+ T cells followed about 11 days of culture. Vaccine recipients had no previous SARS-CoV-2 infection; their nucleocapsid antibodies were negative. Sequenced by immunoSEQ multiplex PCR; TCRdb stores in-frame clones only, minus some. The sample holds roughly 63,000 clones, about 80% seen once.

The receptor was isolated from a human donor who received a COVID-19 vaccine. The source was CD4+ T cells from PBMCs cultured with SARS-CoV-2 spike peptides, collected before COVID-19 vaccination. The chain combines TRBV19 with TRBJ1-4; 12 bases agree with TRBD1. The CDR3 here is CASSPAGQGAAVNEKLFF. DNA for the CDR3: TGTGCCAGTAGTCCGGCGGGACAGGGGGCGGCGGTGAATGAAAAACTGTTTTTT. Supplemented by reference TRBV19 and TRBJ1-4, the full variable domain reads DGGITQSPKYLFRKEGQNVTLSCEQNLNHDAMYWYRQDPGQGLRLIYYSQIVNDFQKGDIAEGYSVSREKKESFPLTVTSAQKNPTAFYLCASSPAGQGAAVNEKLFFGSGTQLSVL.